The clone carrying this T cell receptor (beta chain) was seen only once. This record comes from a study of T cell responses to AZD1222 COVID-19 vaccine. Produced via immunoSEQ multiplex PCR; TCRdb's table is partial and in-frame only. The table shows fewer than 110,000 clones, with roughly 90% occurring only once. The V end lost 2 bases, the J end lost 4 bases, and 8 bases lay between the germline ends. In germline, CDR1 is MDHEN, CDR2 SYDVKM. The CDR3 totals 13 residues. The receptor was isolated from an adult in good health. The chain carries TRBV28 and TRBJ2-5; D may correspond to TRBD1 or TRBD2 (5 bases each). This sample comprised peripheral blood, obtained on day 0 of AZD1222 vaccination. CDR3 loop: CASSLGGAETQYF. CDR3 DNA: TGTGCCAGCAGTTTAGGGGGAGCAGAGACCCAGTACTTC.